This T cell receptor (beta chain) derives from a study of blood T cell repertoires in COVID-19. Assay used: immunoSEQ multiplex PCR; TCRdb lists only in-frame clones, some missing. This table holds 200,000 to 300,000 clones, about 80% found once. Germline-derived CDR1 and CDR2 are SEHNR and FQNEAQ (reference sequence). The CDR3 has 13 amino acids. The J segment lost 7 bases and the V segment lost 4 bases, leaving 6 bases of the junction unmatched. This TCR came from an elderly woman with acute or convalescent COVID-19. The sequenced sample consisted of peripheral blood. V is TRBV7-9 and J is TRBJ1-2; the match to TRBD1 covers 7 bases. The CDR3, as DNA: TGTGCCAGCAGCTACAGACAGGGTGCTGGCTACACCTTC. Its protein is CASSYRQGAGYTF.